The 10 T cell receptor beta chains reported below all come from one sample, sequenced in a study of tumor-infiltrating lymphocytes in primary liver carcinoma. Unsorted bulk tissue (about 18-32 mg) underwent RNA and DNA co-extraction. A constant-region primer primed TCR beta cDNA synthesis from 500 to 550 ng of total RNA. What produced the TCR beta libraries was three nested multiplex PCR rounds using slightly modified ARM-PCR. A C-beta reverse primer was combined with TRBV1-TRBV30 forward primers in the first two PCR rounds, and each round had around 11 cycles. TCRdb re-derived calls from the multiplex PCR reads in MiXCR, one entry per CDR3 protein. The table includes over 45,000 distinct CDR3 sequences, about two thirds detected once. Sequenced: liver tumor tissue from sampling region 5. Sample subset: tumor region T5, tumor centre. Source of these receptors: a middle-aged man with primary liver carcinoma and hepatitis B virus infection.

With respect to this clonotype: A read error may produce the germline difference seen at one junction end. The V call is TRBV19, the J call TRBJ1-4, with D uncertain. The CDR3 is 14 amino acids. Germline V gene data show CDR1 as LNHDA and CDR2 as SQIVND (reference sequence). CDR3 sequence (DNA): TGTGCCAGTAGTCAGTTTGCAACTGATGAAAAACTGTTTTTT. It encodes CASSQFATDEKLFF.

With regard to this clonotype: Likely a read error: the CDR3 ends without its conserved phenylalanine or tryptophan. The chain links TRBV6-1 to TRBJ2-7; 7 bases agree with TRBD2. CDR1 and CDR2 (germline): MNHNS, SASEGT. CDR3 length equals 15 residues. CDR3 sequence (DNA): TGTGCCAGTAGTGAACCTGCGGTGGGGGGGTACGAGCAGTACTGC. It is translated as CASSEPAVGGYEQYC.

This clonotype has a single count. A single base separates this from a much larger clone, so it may be a read error. The chain has TRBV28 and TRBJ2-1; 9 nucleotides match TRBD2. Per germline, CDR1 MDHEN and CDR2 SYDVKM. This CDR3 spans 15 amino acids. Written as DNA, the CDR3 is TGTGCCAGCAGTTTTCTAGCGGGGCCTTACATTGAGCAGTTCTTC. Amino acids: CASSFLAGPYIEQFF. The variable domain in full, with the rest retrieved from reference TRBV28 and TRBJ2-1, is DVKVTQSSRYLVKRTGEKVFLECVQDMDHENMFWYRQDPGLGLRLIYFSYDVKMKEKGDIPEGYSVSREKKERFSLILESASTNQTSMYLCASSFLAGPYIEQFFGPGTRLTVL.

The J gene is TRBJ2-4, the V gene TRBV12-3 or TRBV12-4; D not certain. The CDR3 covers 14 residues. V lost 7 bases, J lost 4 bases, and 14 bases lay in between. CDR3 DNA sequence: TGTGCCAGCACCCTGGCCCAAACTAAAAACATTCAGTACTTC. Residues: CASTLAQTKNIQYF.

The chain employs TRBV5-1 and TRBJ2-7; D is possibly TRBD1 (6 bases). The V and J ends lost 6 bases and 7 bases respectively, with 20 bases between them. The V gene's germline CDR1 is SGHRS and CDR2 YFSETQ. CDR3 length: 14 amino acids. This CDR3 is CASTRTVPPGEQYF. The CDR3, as DNA: TGCGCCAGCACCAGGACAGTCCCTCCGGGGGAGCAGTACTTC.

This clonotype showed up many times. V is TRBV5-1 and J is TRBJ2-7, with D unresolved. This CDR3 contains 13 residues. Trimming pared 0 bases from V and 1 base from J, leaving 5 bases between. Per germline, CDR1 SGHRS and CDR2 YFSETQ. In DNA, the CDR3 is TGCGCCAGCAGCTTGGGGTGGTCCTACGAGCAGTACTTC. Amino acid sequence: CASSLGWSYEQYF.

This clonotype showed up just a few times. One end of the junction does not line up with germline, which may come from a read error. The rearrangement links TRBV5-6 to TRBJ2-3, with D perhaps matching TRBD1 (5 bases). CDR1 and CDR2 (germline): SGHDT, YYEEEE. The CDR3 covers 15 residues. DNA of the CDR3: TGTGCCAGCAGGTTTATGGCCATACGCACAGGTACGCAGTATTTT. Translated: CASRFMAIRTGTQYF.

Comments on this clonotype: An end of the junction does not agree with germline; a read error may underlie this. This chain joins TRBV6-5 and TRBJ2-3, with a weak D call TRBD1 (5 bases). Germline-derived CDR1 and CDR2 are MNHEY and SVGAGI. The CDR3 is made up of 17 amino acids. The CDR3 bases are TGTGTCAGCAGTTACGTCTGGGTCAAGGGGCTGACAGATACGCAGTATTTT. As protein: CVSSYVWVKGLTDTQYF.

Comment on this clonotype: One end of the junction varies from germline; a read error may be responsible. V usage is TRBV4-2 and J usage is TRBJ1-1, with D possibly being TRBD1 (6 bases). CDR3 size: 18 residues. Germline CDR1 reads LGHNA; CDR2 reads YNFKEQ. The CDR3 DNA sequence: TGTGCCAGCAGCACTCACCGGGACAAGGGAATATTCAACACTGAAGCTTCCTTT. Translated, it gives CASSTHRDKGIFNTEASF.

The rearrangement links TRBV11-2 to TRBJ2-2, with D tentatively TRBD1 (6 bases). Trimming pared 11 bases from V and 0 bases from J, leaving 19 bases between. Germline CDR1 reads SGHAT; CDR2 reads FQNNGV. The CDR3 is 16 amino acids. CDR3 in amino acids: CAGNSRQASNTGELFF. The CDR3 nucleotides read TGTGCCGGTAACTCCAGACAGGCTTCGAACACCGGGGAGCTGTTTTTT.